This entry lists 32 T cell receptor beta chains sequenced from one sample in a study of CD4+ T cells in melanoma. This table comes from immunoSEQ multiplex PCR, and its TCRdb copy is limited to in-frame clones, with some not included. The table has about 140,000 clones, over 90% seen once; the top ten hold more than 1.5%. These receptors were collected from a human donor with melanoma.

This chain connects TRBV29-1 to TRBJ1-4; possible D gene TRBD1, 6 bases. V gave up 4 bases and J gave up 6 bases, with 9 bases separating them. This CDR3 has 12 amino acids. The germline CDR1 and CDR2 sequences are SQVTM and ANQGSEA. As DNA, the CDR3 is TGCAGCGTTGCATCAGGGGATGAAAAACTGTTTTTT. It translates to CSVASGDEKLFF.

This clone occurred a few times. V is TRBV7-2 and J is TRBJ1-4; D uncertain. The CDR3 runs 15 residues. Germline V gene sequence: CDR1 SGHTA, CDR2 FQGNSA. Trimming removed 2 bases from V and 1 base from J, with 8 bases in between. The CDR3 coding sequence is TGTGCCAGCAGCTTACAGCCCGGAACTAATGAAAAACTGTTTTTT. Protein sequence: CASSLQPGTNEKLFF.

This chain uses TRBV9 with TRBJ1-6; D remains unclear. The CDR3 length is 12 residues. The germline gives CDR1 SGDLS, CDR2 YYNGEE. V lost 4 bases and J lost 12, with 11 bases in between. The CDR3 nucleotides read TGTGCCAGCAGCAAGGACGTCGGACCCCTCCACTTT. Residues: CASSKDVGPLHF.

The chain links TRBV30 to TRBJ2-7; 7 nucleotides match TRBD1. After removal of 4 bases from V and 7 bases from J, the junction contained 10 bases not matched to a gene. This CDR3 contains 13 residues. Germline CDR1 reads GTSNPN; CDR2 reads SVGIG (reference sequence). The CDR3 region has the DNA TGTGCCTGGAACCGGGACAGACACTTGGAGCAGTACTTC. This gives the protein CAWNRDRHLEQYF.

The V and J genes are TRBV11-2 and TRBJ1-1; TRBD1 is a possible D gene (5 bases). Trimming cost V 2 bases and J 4 bases, with 8 bases left between them. Germline lookup yields CDR1 SGHAT and CDR2 FQNNGV. CDR3 length equals 13 residues. CDR3 sequence (DNA): TGTGCCAGCAGCTTAATGGGGGGCACTGAAGCTTTCTTT. It encodes CASSLMGGTEAFF.

This chain joins TRBV10-1 and TRBJ2-3; D unclear. The V end lost 0 bases, the J end lost 3 bases, and 7 bases lay between the germline ends. CDR3 length equals 14 residues. Germline loops: CDR1 WNHNN, CDR2 SYGVQD (reference sequence). CDR3 in DNA: TGCGCCAGCAGTGAGTCGTGGGGTACAGATACGCAGTATTTT. Translated, it gives CASSESWGTDTQYF.

The chain links TRBV19 to TRBJ1-2; D is unresolved. Germline V CDR1 and CDR2: LNHDA, SQIVND (reference sequence). Trimming removed 8 bases from V and 0 bases from J, with 10 bases in between. There are 13 residues in the CDR3. The CDR3 DNA reads TGTGCCAGTGAGGGCGGCCCTAACTATGGCTACACCTTC. Translated: CASEGGPNYGYTF.

The gene calls are TRBV29-1 and TRBJ2-5; D uncertain. V was pared by 6 bases and J by 4 bases, with 9 bases between. CDR1 is SQVTM, CDR2 ANQGSEA, per germline. The CDR3 has 11 residues. This CDR3 is CSVSVGETQYF. The CDR3 DNA sequence: TGCAGCGTGTCCGTTGGAGAGACCCAGTACTTC.

V and J are TRBV15 and TRBJ1-1, with D uncertain. V lost 3 bases to trimming and J lost 0 bases, with 8 bases between them. Germline V lookup: CDR1 LNHNV, CDR2 YYDKDF (reference sequence). The CDR3 loop spans 14 amino acids. CDR3 nucleotide sequence: TGTGCCACCAGCAGGAAGGAGATGAACACTGAAGCTTTCTTT. Translation gives CATSRKEMNTEAFF. The complete variable domain, with remaining parts taken from reference TRBV15 and TRBJ1-1, reads DAMVIQNPRYQVTQFGKPVTLSCSQTLNHNVMYWYQQKSSQAPKLLFHYYDKDFNNEADTPDNFQSRRPNTSFCFLDIRSPGLGDTAMYLCATSRKEMNTEAFFGQGTRLTVV.

The chain joins TRBV19 to TRBJ1-5; D is perhaps TRBD1 (5 bases). Deletions cut 5 bases from V and 7 bases from J, with 9 bases between. CDR1 is LNHDA, CDR2 SQIVND, per germline (reference sequence). The CDR3 runs to 12 residues. As DNA, the CDR3 is TGTGCCAGTAGTCGAGGACACCAGCCCCAGCATTTT. It codes for CASSRGHQPQHF. Variable domain in full (rest from reference TRBV19 and TRBJ1-5): DGGITQSPKYLFRKEGQNVTLSCEQNLNHDAMYWYRQDPGQGLRLIYYSQIVNDFQKGDIAEGYSVSREKKESFPLTVTSAQKNPTAFYLCASSRGHQPQHFGDGTRLSIL.

The CDR3 loop is CASSPWDREAREQYF. CDR3 in DNA: TGTGCCAGCTCACCATGGGACAGGGAGGCCCGCGAGCAGTACTTC. V and J are TRBV18 and TRBJ2-7; 9 bases are a match to TRBD1. V dropped 2 bases and J dropped 6; count of bases not matched to a gene: 8. There are 15 residues in the CDR3. The V gene's germline CDR1 is KGHSH and CDR2 LQKENI. Combining the CDR3 with reference TRBV18 and TRBJ2-7 gives the whole variable domain NAGVMQNPRHLVRRRGQEARLRCSPMKGHSHVYWYRQLPEEGLKFMVYLQKENIIDESGMPKERFSAEFPKEGPSILRIQQVVRGDSAAYFCASSPWDREAREQYFGPGTRLTVT.

This rearrangement joins TRBV9 to TRBJ1-6; D may be TRBD1 (6 bases). Germline loops: CDR1 SGDLS, CDR2 YYNGEE. This CDR3 is 15 amino acids long. V gave up 3 bases and J gave up 8 bases, with 15 bases separating them. DNA of the CDR3: TGTGCCAGCAGCGCGACAGGAGGCGGGTATTCACCCCTCCACTTT. This gives the protein CASSATGGGYSPLHF.

The chain couples TRBV6-5 to TRBJ2-1, with 8 bases aligning to TRBD2. V lost 4 bases and J lost 6; bases outside the gene matches: 11. CDR1 MNHEY and CDR2 SVGAGI come from the germline V gene. The CDR3 is made up of 16 amino acids. This CDR3 is CASSSAGGLVINEQFF. Written as DNA, the CDR3 is TGTGCCAGCAGTTCCGCGGGGGGACTCGTCATCAATGAGCAGTTCTTC.

The chain's CDR3 is CASSLGGVIAEAFF. The CDR3 bases are TGTGCCAGCAGTCTCGGGGGTGTAATCGCTGAAGCTTTCTTT. The V gene is TRBV28, the J gene TRBJ1-1, with D tentatively TRBD1 (5 bases). The germline V and J ends were trimmed by 5 bases and 6 bases, with 16 bases remaining between them. This CDR3 is built from 14 residues. From germline, CDR1 is MDHEN and CDR2 SYDVKM.

In this sample, this clone turned up a few times. The V call is TRBV7-9, the J call TRBJ2-1; 7 positions agree with TRBD2. The junction had 7 bases not matched to a gene; V was cut back by 2 bases and J by 3 bases. CDR3 length: 16 amino acids. CDR1 SEHNR and CDR2 FQNEAQ come from the germline V gene (reference sequence). CDR3: CASSLLSSGFYNEQFF. For the CDR3, the DNA is TGTGCCAGCAGCTTACTATCTAGCGGATTCTACAATGAGCAGTTCTTC.

As to this clone: The germline gene is not matched at one end of the junction; a read error may be the cause. The gene calls are TRBV2 and TRBJ2-7; possibly TRBD1 for D (6 bases). Germline CDR1 and CDR2: SNHLY and FYNNEI. The CDR3 runs 14 residues. CDR3 in DNA: TGTGCCAGCAGCGAAGAAACAGGGCACTACGAGCAGTACTTC. This translates into CASSEETGHYEQYF.

The rearrangement uses TRBV9 and TRBJ2-1; 8 positions agree with TRBD2. Germline assignment: CDR1 SGDLS and CDR2 YYNGEE. The CDR3 covers 15 residues. The junction had 7 bases not matched to a gene; V was cut back by 0 bases and J by 8 bases. The CDR3 DNA is TGTGCCAGCAGCGTAGAGACGGGGGGGGGCCATGAGCAGTTCTTC. Translating gives CASSVETGGGHEQFF.

The chain links TRBV9 to TRBJ2-3; 8 nucleotides align to TRBD1. The trim removed 3 bases at V and 2 bases at J, leaving 11 bases unmatched. The CDR3 has 17 amino acids. Germline assignment: CDR1 SGDLS and CDR2 YYNGEE. The CDR3 spells CASSARDRHRNTDTQYF. The CDR3, as DNA: TGTGCCAGCAGCGCGCGGGACAGGCATAGAAACACAGATACGCAGTATTTT.

The V and J genes are TRBV30 and TRBJ2-3; possibly TRBD2 for D (6 bases). The CDR3 consists of 12 residues. The germline gives CDR1 GTSNPN, CDR2 SVGIG (reference sequence). Trimming took 4 bases from V and 4 from J, leaving 9 bases between them. Here the CDR3 reads CAWTAGPDTQYF. The CDR3 coding sequence is TGTGCCTGGACGGCGGGACCAGATACGCAGTATTTT. Looking up the rest from reference TRBV30 and TRBJ2-3 gives the full variable domain: SQTIHQWPATLVQPVGSPLSLECTVEGTSNPNLYWYRQAAGRGLQLLFYSVGIGQISSEVPQNLSASRPQDRQFILSSKKLLLSDSGFYLCAWTAGPDTQYFGPGTRLTVL.

The chain links TRBV5-8 to TRBJ1-5; 9 positions match TRBD1. The CDR3 extends over 15 amino acids. J gave up 4 bases and V 0 bases, and 2 bases lay outside the gene matches. Germline V gene lookup returns CDR1 SGHTS and CDR2 YDEGEE. In nucleotides, the CDR3 is TGTGCCAGCAGCTTGGGACAGGGGGTGAATCAGCCCCAGCATTTT. This codes for CASSLGQGVNQPQHF.

The V gene is TRBV7-3, the J gene TRBJ2-3, with 10 bases identical to TRBD2. This CDR3 region has 18 residues. From germline, CDR1 is SGHTA and CDR2 FQGTGA. Losses at the gene ends were 2 bases for V and 2 bases for J; bases not matched to a gene: 10. CDR3 region: CASSLASIAGGPTDTQYF. CDR3 nucleotides: TGTGCCAGCAGCTTAGCTAGTATAGCGGGGGGCCCCACAGATACGCAGTATTTT.

Only one count was recorded for this clone. The J gene is TRBJ2-1, the V gene TRBV2; 16 bases are shared with TRBD2. V lost 3 bases and J lost 1; bases outside the gene matches: 9. CDR3 size: 20 residues. Germline lookup yields CDR1 SNHLY and CDR2 FYNNEI. CDR3 region: CASSDGPGTSGGASYNEQFF. The CDR3 DNA reads as TGTGCCAGCAGTGACGGTCCCGGGACTAGCGGGGGGGCTTCCTACAATGAGCAGTTCTTC.

The chain has TRBV7-2 and TRBJ1-1, with D unresolved. The CDR3 runs 13 residues. V lost 6 bases to trimming and J lost 5 bases, with 13 bases between them. Germline V gene sequence: CDR1 SGHTA, CDR2 FQGNSA. CDR3 sequence (DNA): TGTGCCAGCAGATTTCCCGGGGTAACTGAAGCTTTCTTT. It yields the protein CASRFPGVTEAFF.

The V call is TRBV10-2, the J call TRBJ2-3; no reliable D call. The germline V gene has CDR1 WSHSY and CDR2 SAAADI. V was trimmed by 3 bases and J by 14 bases, leaving 12 bases between them. There are 11 residues in the CDR3. CDR3 DNA: TGCGCCAGCAGTGATGGGCTTTCCCTGTATTTT. Translating gives CASSDGLSLYF.

The V gene is TRBV19, the J gene TRBJ1-2; 10 nucleotides agree with TRBD1. CDR1 LNHDA and CDR2 SQIVND come from the germline V gene (reference sequence). The CDR3 length is 13 residues. V dropped 4 bases and J dropped 8; count of bases not matched to a gene: 4. The CDR3 loop is CASSKSTGGGYTF. The CDR3, as DNA: TGTGCCAGTAGTAAATCGACAGGGGGCGGCTACACCTTC.

This clone was seen just once. The V and J genes are TRBV30 and TRBJ1-2; D is ambiguous. CDR1 and CDR2 (germline): GTSNPN, SVGIG (reference sequence). Trimming left V 5 bases short and J 8 bases short, with 12 bases between. This CDR3 is 11 amino acids long. The CDR3 DNA follows: TGTGCCTGGGAGATGGGCTACGGCTACACCTTC. Translation: CAWEMGYGYTF.

The V call is TRBV2, the J call TRBJ2-1; 10 bases are shared with TRBD1. Unmatched junction bases numbered 15, after V lost 8 bases and J lost 14 bases. CDR3 size: 14 residues. CDR1 is SNHLY and CDR2 is FYNNEI in the germline V gene. In DNA, the CDR3 is TGTGCCAGCGATGTGGGGGACAGGGGAGGTAACAAGTTCTTC. This translates into CASDVGDRGGNKFF.

The V and J genes are TRBV5-1 and TRBJ1-1; TRBD1 is a possible D gene (6 bases). Germline-derived CDR1 and CDR2 are SGHRS and YFSETQ. The CDR3 runs 15 residues. Trimming cost V 1 base and J 0 bases, with 10 bases left between them. This CDR3 reads CASSLTGTMNTEAFF. The DNA for the CDR3 is TGCGCCAGCAGCTTGACAGGGACCATGAACACTGAAGCTTTCTTT.

The CDR3 bases are TGTGCCAGCAGCTTATTCGGGCTAGCGGGGGGCAGCTCCTACAATGAGCAGTTCTTC. Its translation is CASSLFGLAGGSSYNEQFF. The J gene is TRBJ2-1, the V gene TRBV11-2, with 11 bases aligning to TRBD2. V was pared by 2 bases and J by 0 bases, with 9 bases of the junction left unmatched. The CDR3 length is 19 residues. The germline CDR1 and CDR2 sequences are SGHAT and FQNNGV.

The V and J genes are TRBV9 and TRBJ2-7; D is unresolved. Germline V CDR1 and CDR2: SGDLS, YYNGEE. Deletions cut 3 bases from V and 3 bases from J, with 16 bases between. The CDR3 length is 15 residues. This chain's CDR3 is CASSATSSANYEQYF. The CDR3 nucleotides read TGTGCCAGCAGCGCCACCTCTTCAGCTAACTACGAGCAGTACTTC.

The J gene is TRBJ1-6, the V gene TRBV19; D not resolved. V was trimmed by 1 base and J by 10 bases, leaving 17 bases between them. The CDR3 is 16 amino acids. Germline-derived CDR1 and CDR2 are LNHDA and SQIVND (reference sequence). This CDR3 reads CASSIGPARSISPLHF. CDR3 bases: TGTGCCAGTAGTATAGGTCCCGCCAGGTCCATCTCACCCCTCCACTTT.

V usage is TRBV7-7 and J usage is TRBJ1-1; 10 bases are shared with TRBD1. The CDR3 runs 13 residues. CDR1 and CDR2 (germline): SSHAT, FNYEAQ (reference sequence). Trimming at V came to 3 bases and at J to 5 bases, leaving 0 bases not matched to a gene. The CDR3 DNA is TGTGCCAGCAGCTTGGACAGGGGGACTGAAGCTTTCTTT. This encodes CASSLDRGTEAFF.